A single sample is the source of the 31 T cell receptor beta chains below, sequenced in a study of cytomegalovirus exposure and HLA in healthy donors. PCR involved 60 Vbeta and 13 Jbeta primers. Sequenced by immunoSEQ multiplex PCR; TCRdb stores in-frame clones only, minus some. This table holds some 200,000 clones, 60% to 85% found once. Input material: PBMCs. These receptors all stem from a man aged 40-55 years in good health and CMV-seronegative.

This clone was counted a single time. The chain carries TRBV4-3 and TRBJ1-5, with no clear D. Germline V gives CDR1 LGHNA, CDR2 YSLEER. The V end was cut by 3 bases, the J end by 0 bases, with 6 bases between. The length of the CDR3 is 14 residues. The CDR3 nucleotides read TGCGCCAGCAGCCAGTCAGGTAGCAATCAGCCCCAGCATTTT. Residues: CASSQSGSNQPQHF.

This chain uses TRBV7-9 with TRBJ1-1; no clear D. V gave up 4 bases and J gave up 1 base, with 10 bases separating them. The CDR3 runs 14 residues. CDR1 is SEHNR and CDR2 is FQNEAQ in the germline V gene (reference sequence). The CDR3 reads CASSSRGENTEAFF. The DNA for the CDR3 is TGTGCCAGCAGCTCCCGGGGAGAGAACACTGAAGCTTTCTTT.

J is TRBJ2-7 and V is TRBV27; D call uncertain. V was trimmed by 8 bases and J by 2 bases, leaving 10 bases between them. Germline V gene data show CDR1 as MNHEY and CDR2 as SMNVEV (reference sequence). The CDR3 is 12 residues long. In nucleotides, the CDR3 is TGTGCCAGCGGCGGCGAAGCCTACGAGCAGTACTTC. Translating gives CASGGEAYEQYF.

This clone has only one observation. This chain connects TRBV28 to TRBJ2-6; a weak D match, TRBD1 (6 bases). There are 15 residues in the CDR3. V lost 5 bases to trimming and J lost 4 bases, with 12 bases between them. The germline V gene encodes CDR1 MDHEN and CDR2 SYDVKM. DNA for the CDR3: TGTGCCAGCAGTCCCACAGGGCCGGGGGCCAACGTCCTGACTTTC. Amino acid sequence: CASSPTGPGANVLTF. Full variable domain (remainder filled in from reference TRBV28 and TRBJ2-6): DVKVTQSSRYLVKRTGEKVFLECVQDMDHENMFWYRQDPGLGLRLIYFSYDVKMKEKGDIPEGYSVSREKKERFSLILESASTNQTSMYLCASSPTGPGANVLTFGAGSRLTVL.

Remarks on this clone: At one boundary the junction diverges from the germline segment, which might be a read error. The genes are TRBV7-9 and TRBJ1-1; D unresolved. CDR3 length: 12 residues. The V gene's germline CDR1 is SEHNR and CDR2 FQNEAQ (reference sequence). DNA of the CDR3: TGTTCCAGCAGCCTACAGAGCACTGAAGCTTTCTTT. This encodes CSSSLQSTEAFF. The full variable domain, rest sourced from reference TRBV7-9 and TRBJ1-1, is DTGVSQNPRHKITKRGQNVTFRCDPISEHNRLYWYRQTLGQGPEFLTYFQNEAQLEKSRLLSDRFSAERPKGSFSTLEIQRTEQGDSAMYLCSSSLQSTEAFFGQGTRLTVV.

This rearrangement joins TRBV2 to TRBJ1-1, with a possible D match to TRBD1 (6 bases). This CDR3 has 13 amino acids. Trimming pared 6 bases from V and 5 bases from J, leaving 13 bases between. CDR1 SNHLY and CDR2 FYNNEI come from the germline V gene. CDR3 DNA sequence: TGTGCCAGCAGCGCTTACGGACAGACTGAAGCTTTCTTT. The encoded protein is CASSAYGQTEAFF.

The DNA for the CDR3 is TGTGCCAGCAGTTACCCCGGGACAGACGAGCAGTACTTC. Protein product: CASSYPGTDEQYF. The chain recombines TRBV6-5 with TRBJ2-7; 7 bases are shared with TRBD1. Germline V gene sequence: CDR1 MNHEY, CDR2 SVGAGI. V trimming: 2 bases; J trimming: 5 bases; junction bases outside the gene matches: 3. The CDR3 is 13 amino acids.

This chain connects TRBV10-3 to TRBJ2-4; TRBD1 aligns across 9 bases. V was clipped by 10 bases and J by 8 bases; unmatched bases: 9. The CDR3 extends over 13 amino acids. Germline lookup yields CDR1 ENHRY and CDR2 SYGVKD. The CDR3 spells CATKTGGKDIQYF. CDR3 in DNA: TGTGCCACCAAGACAGGGGGTAAGGACATTCAGTACTTC.

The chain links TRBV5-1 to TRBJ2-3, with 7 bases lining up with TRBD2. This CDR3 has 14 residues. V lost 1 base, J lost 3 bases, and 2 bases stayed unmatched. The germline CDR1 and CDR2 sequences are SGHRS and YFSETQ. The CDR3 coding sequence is TGCGCCAGCAGCTTGTCTAGCGGTACAGATACGCAGTATTTT. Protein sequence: CASSLSSGTDTQYF.

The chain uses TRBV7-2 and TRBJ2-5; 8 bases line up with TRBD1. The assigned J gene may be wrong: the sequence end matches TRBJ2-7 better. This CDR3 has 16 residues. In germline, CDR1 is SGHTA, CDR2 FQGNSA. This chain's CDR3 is CASSGGGQGAFYEQYF. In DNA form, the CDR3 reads TGTGCCAGCAGCGGAGGAGGGCAGGGGGCGTTCTACGAGCAGTACTTC.

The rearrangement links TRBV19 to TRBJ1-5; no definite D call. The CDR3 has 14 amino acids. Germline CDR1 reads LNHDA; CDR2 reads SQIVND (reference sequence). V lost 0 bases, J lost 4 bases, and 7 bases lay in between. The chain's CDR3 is CASSIDIGNQPQHF. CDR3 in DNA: TGTGCCAGTAGTATAGATATCGGTAATCAGCCCCAGCATTTT.

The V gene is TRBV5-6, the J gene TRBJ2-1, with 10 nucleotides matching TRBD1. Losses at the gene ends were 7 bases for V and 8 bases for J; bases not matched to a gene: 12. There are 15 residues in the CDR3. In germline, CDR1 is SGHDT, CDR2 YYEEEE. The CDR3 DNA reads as TGTGCCAGCGGACCAGGGGGGACAGGGGTTGATGAGCAGTTCTTC. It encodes CASGPGGTGVDEQFF.

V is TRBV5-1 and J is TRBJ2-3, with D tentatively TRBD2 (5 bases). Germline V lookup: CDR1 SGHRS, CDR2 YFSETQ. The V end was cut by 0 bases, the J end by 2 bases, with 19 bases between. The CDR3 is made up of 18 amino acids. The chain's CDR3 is CASSLATWEFRTTDTQYF. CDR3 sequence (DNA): TGCGCCAGCAGCTTGGCCACCTGGGAGTTCCGGACCACAGATACGCAGTATTTT.

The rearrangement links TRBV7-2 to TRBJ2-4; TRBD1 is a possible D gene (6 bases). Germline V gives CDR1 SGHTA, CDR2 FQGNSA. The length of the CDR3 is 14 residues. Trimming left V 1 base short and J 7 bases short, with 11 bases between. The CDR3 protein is CASSLEAGENIQYF. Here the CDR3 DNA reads TGTGCCAGCAGCTTAGAGGCAGGGGAGAACATTCAGTACTTC.

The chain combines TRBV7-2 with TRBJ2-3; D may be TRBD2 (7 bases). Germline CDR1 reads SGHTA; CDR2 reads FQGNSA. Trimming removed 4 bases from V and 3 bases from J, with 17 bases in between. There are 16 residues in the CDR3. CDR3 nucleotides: TGTGCCAGCAGCTGGAGAGGGGGGGCCATAACAGATACGCAGTATTTT. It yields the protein CASSWRGGAITDTQYF.

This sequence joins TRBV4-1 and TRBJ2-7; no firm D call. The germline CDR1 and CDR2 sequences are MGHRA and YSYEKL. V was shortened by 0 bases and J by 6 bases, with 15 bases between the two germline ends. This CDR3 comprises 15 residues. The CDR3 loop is CASSQDEAPVSEQYF. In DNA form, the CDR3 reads TGCGCCAGCAGCCAAGATGAAGCCCCGGTGAGCGAGCAGTACTTC.

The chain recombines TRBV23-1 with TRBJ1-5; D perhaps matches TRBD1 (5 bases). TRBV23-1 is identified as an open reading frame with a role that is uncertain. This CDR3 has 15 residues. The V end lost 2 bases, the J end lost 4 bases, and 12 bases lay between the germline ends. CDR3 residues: CASSQRQYHNQPQHF. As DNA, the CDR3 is TGCGCCAGCAGTCAACGACAGTATCATAATCAGCCCCAGCATTTT.

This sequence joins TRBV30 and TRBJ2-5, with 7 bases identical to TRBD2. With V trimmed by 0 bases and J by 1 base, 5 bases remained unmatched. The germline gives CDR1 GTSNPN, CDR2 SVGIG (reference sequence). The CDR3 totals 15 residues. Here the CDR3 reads CAWSVWGGFQETQYF. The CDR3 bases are TGTGCCTGGAGTGTATGGGGGGGATTCCAAGAGACCCAGTACTTC.

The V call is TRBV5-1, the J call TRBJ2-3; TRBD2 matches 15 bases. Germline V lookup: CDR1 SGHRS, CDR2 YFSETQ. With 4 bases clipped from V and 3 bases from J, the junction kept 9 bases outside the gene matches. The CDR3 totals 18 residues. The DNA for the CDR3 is TGCGCCAGCAGCCGATCGGGGACTAGCGGGAGGATGACAGATACGCAGTATTTT. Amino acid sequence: CASSRSGTSGRMTDTQYF.

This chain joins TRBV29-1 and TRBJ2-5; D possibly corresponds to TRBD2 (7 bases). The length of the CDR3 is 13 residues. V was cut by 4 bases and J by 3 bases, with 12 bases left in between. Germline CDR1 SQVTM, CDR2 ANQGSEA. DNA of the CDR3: TGCAGCGTTGGCCCGGGGGGCAAAGAGACCCAGTACTTC. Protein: CSVGPGGKETQYF.

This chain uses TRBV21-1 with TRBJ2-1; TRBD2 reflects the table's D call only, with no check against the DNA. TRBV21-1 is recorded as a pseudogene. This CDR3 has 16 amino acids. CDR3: CASSKAIQRVGNEQFF. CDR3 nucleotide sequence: TGTGCCAGCAGCAAAGCGATACAGCGGGTAGGGAATGAGCAGTTCTTC.

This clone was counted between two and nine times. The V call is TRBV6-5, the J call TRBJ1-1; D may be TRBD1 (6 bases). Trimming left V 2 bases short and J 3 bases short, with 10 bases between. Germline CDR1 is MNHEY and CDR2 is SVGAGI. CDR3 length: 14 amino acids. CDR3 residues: CASSYRGGDTEAFF. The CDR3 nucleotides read TGTGCCAGCAGTTACCGAGGGGGGGACACTGAAGCTTTCTTT.

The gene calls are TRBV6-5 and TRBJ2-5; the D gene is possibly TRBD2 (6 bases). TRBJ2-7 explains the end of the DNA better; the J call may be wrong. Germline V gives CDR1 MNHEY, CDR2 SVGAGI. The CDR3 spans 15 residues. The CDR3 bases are TGTGCCAGCAGTTACGGGGACGGGAGCCCCTACGAGCAGTACTTC. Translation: CASSYGDGSPYEQYF.

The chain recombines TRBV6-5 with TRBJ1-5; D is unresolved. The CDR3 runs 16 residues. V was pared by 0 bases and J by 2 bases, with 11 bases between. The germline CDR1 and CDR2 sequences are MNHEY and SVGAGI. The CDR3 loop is CASSYSGRGGNQPQHF. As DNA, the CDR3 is TGTGCCAGCAGTTACTCGGGCCGGGGTGGCAATCAGCCCCAGCATTTT.

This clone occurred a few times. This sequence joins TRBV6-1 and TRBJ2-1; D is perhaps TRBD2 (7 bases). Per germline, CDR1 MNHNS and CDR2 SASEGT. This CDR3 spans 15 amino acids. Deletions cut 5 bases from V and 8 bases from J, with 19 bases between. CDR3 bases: TGTGCCAGCAGTCTGGAGGGGGGAGGGCTTTATGAGCAGTTCTTC. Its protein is CASSLEGGGLYEQFF.

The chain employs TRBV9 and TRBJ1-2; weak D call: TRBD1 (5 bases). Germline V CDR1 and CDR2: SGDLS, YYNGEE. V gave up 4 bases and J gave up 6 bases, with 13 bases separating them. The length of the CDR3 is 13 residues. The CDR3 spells CASSPPEGDGYTF. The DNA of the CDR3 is TGTGCCAGCAGCCCCCCCGAAGGGGATGGCTACACCTTC.

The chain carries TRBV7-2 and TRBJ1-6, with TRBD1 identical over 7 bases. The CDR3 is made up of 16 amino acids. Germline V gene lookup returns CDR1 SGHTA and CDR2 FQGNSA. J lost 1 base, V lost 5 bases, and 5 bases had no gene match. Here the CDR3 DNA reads TGTGCCAGCAGCCCGATGGGACAGTCCTATAATTCACCCCTCCACTTT. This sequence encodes CASSPMGQSYNSPLHF.

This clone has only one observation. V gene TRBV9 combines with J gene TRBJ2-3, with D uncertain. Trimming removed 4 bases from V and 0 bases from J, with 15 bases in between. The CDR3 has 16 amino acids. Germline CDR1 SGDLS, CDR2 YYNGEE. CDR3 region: CASSFRLITSTDTQYF. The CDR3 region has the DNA TGTGCCAGCAGCTTCCGACTGATTACTAGCACAGATACGCAGTATTTT.

The CDR3 reads CASSQGGDQPQHF. In DNA, the CDR3 is TGTGCCAGCAGCCAAGGGGGCGATCAGCCCCAGCATTTT. The V gene is TRBV7-3, the J gene TRBJ1-5; 7 nucleotides agree with TRBD1. The CDR3 totals 13 residues. Germline-derived CDR1 and CDR2 are SGHTA and FQGTGA. J gave up 5 bases and V 5 bases, and 3 bases lay outside the gene matches.

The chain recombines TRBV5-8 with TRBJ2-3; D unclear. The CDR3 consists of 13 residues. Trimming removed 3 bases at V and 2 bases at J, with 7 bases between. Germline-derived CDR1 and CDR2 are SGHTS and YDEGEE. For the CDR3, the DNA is TGTGCCAGCAGCTCCCAAATCACAGATACGCAGTATTTT. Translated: CASSSQITDTQYF.

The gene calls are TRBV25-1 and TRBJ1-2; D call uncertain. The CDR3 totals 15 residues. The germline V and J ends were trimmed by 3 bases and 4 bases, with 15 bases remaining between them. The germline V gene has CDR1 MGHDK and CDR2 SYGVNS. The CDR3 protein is CASSEGWREGYGYTF. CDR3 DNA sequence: TGTGCCAGCAGTGAGGGGTGGCGGGAGGGCTATGGCTACACCTTC.